The source of this TCR beta chain is a study of response to subunit inactivated influenza vaccine. TCRdb recomputed calls from the RT-PCR reads with MiXCR, one row per CDR3 protein. The data show 490,000 or so distinct CDR3 sequences, 6% to 9% seen once. With V trimmed by 4 bases and J by 6 bases, 0 bases remained unmatched. Germline V gene data show CDR1 as MGHDK and CDR2 as SYGVNS. The length of the CDR3 is 12 residues. The TCR comes from a man between 50 and 75 years old who received an inactivated influenza vaccine. The sample here was PBMCs from blood, taken roughly 24 months after vaccination. The gene calls are TRBV25-1 and TRBJ1-5; TRBD1 matches 7 bases. This CDR3 reads CASSAGGQPQHF. CDR3 bases: TGTGCCAGCAGTGCAGGGGGTCAGCCCCAGCATTTT.